These T cell receptor beta chains were read from a single sample in a study of blood T cell repertoires in COVID-19. Libraries were prepared by immunoSEQ multiplex PCR; TCRdb keeps only in-frame clonotypes and omits some of them. The sample holds around 100,000 clones, around four fifths seen once. The sample comprised peripheral blood. All receptors come from a man aged 70 or older with acute or convalescent COVID-19. CDR3s include the opening cysteine and the closing phenylalanine or tryptophan. A D gene is named only where the DNA matches it firmly. Part of the rows lack a size; the others show once, few, many or a class for expanded clones.

clone_size j_call d_call v_call cdr3_aa cdr3_nt
- TRBJ1-5 TRBD1 TRBV6-2/TRBV6-3 CASSYQGAEPQHF TGTGCCAGCAGTTATCAGGGGGCTGAACCCCAGCATTTT
- TRBJ2-6 TRBD1 TRBV9 CASSPRGTENSGANVLTF TGTGCCAGCAGCCCCCGAGGGACAGAAAACTCTGGGGCCAACGTCCTGACTTTC
once TRBJ1-1 - TRBV12-3/TRBV12-4 CASSPRETEAFF TGTGCCAGCAGCCCTCGGGAGACTGAAGCTTTCTTT
- TRBJ1-2 - TRBV28 CASSLVASWSGYTF TGTGCCAGCAGTTTGGTCGCTTCATGGAGTGGCTACACCTTC
- TRBJ1-5 - TRBV7-2 CASSLMRHGNQPQHF TGTGCCAGCAGCTTAATGAGGCATGGCAATCAGCCCCAGCATTTT
- TRBJ1-1 TRBD1 TRBV5-1 CASSSGTGGLTEAFF TGCGCCAGCAGCTCCGGGACAGGGGGCTTGACTGAAGCTTTCTTT
- TRBJ2-1 TRBD2 TRBV5-1 CASSPPIAGGRDEQFF TGCGCCAGCAGCCCGCCTATAGCGGGAGGTCGAGATGAGCAGTTCTTC
- TRBJ2-7 TRBD2 TRBV2 CASRGGLASSYEQYF TGTGCCAGCAGGGGGGGACTAGCGAGCTCCTACGAGCAGTACTTC
once TRBJ1-4 TRBD1 TRBV5-1 CASKGTGSGTNEKLFF TGCGCCAGCAAAGGGACAGGGAGCGGAACTAATGAAAAACTGTTTTTT
- TRBJ1-5 - TRBV15 CATNLSPGRAQHF TGTGCCACCAATTTGAGTCCGGGGAGGGCCCAGCATTTT
- TRBJ2-2 TRBD1 TRBV18 CASRTGLSSGELFF TGTGCCAGCCGGACAGGGCTAAGTTCCGGGGAGCTGTTTTTT
- TRBJ1-6 TRBD1 TRBV2 CASRDRRNSPLHF TGTGCCAGCAGGGACAGGAGGAATTCACCCCTCCACTTT
- TRBJ2-3 - TRBV6-2/TRBV6-3 CASSLAHPKDTQYF TGTGCCAGCAGTTTAGCCCACCCCAAAGATACGCAGTATTTT
- TRBJ2-2 TRBD1 TRBV7-6 CASSLGQGLNTGELFF TGTGCCAGCAGCCTAGGACAGGGGTTAAACACCGGGGAGCTGTTTTTT
- TRBJ1-2 - TRBV30 CAWSWTDNYGYTF TGTGCCTGGAGTTGGACAGATAACTATGGCTACACCTTC
- TRBJ1-1 - TRBV21-1 CASSKVEITGVTEAFF TGTGCCAGCAGCAAAGTGGAAATTACAGGGGTCACTGAAGCTTTCTTT
- TRBJ2-2 - TRBV5-1 CASSLGQTNTGELFF TGCGCCAGCAGCTTGGGACAGACGAACACCGGGGAGCTGTTTTTT
- TRBJ1-2 - TRBV10-3 CAISEQNLNYGYTF TGTGCCATCAGTGAGCAGAACCTTAACTATGGCTACACCTTC
- TRBJ1-4 - TRBV15 CATAGPSANEKLFF TGTGCCACAGCGGGTCCCTCGGCTAATGAAAAACTGTTTTTT
few TRBJ1-6 - TRBV6-4 CASSEGSYNSPLHF TGTGCCAGCAGTGAGGGCAGCTATAATTCACCCCTCCACTTT
- TRBJ2-5 - TRBV7-9 CASSFGQQETQYF TGTGCCAGCAGCTTTGGACAGCAAGAGACCCAGTACTTC
few TRBJ1-4 - TRBV5-1 CASSLLSPREKLFF TGCGCCAGCAGCTTGCTCTCTCCCCGGGAAAAACTGTTTTTT
- TRBJ1-2 - TRBV7-6 CASSLAPKTTDGYTF TGTGCCAGCAGCTTAGCGCCGAAAACGACAGATGGCTACACCTTC
few TRBJ2-3 TRBD2 TRBV10-1 CASSETSGGYWDTQYF TGCGCCAGCAGTGAGACTAGCGGGGGGTATTGGGATACGCAGTATTTT
- TRBJ2-1 - TRBV7-3 CASSPTLRNEQFF TGTGCCAGCAGCCCCACTCTGAGAAATGAGCAGTTCTTC
- TRBJ1-1 - TRBV28 CASNPSGMNTEAFF TGTGCCAGCAACCCTTCCGGGATGAACACTGAAGCTTTCTTT
- TRBJ2-7 TRBD1 TRBV14 CASSQHIGTGAHEQYF TGTGCCAGCAGCCAGCATATCGGGACAGGGGCCCACGAGCAGTACTTC
once TRBJ1-4 - TRBV30 CAWSAGIREKLFF TGTGCCTGGAGTGCGGGAATTCGGGAAAAACTGTTTTTT
- TRBJ1-1 TRBD1 TRBV28 CASSSPGTVNTEAFF TGTGCCAGCAGTAGTCCCGGGACAGTGAACACTGAAGCTTTCTTT
once TRBJ2-2 - TRBV5-1 CASSLLGDTGELFF TGCGCCAGCAGCTTGCTGGGAGACACCGGGGAGCTGTTTTTT
- TRBJ2-7 TRBD2 TRBV11-3 CASSPGTTYEQYF TGTGCCAGCAGCCCCGGGACTACCTACGAGCAGTACTTC
- TRBJ2-2 TRBD1 TRBV5-1 CASSLTPGGAINTGELFF TGCGCCAGCAGCTTAACCCCAGGGGGCGCTATCAACACCGGGGAGCTGTTTTTT
once TRBJ1-2 - TRBV28 CASRTRGGARGYTF TGTGCCAGCAGGACCCGGGGGGGCGCGAGGGGCTACACCTTC
- TRBJ2-1 - TRBV5-1 CASSPPKQGSGEQFF TGCGCCAGCAGCCCGCCCAAACAGGGTTCGGGTGAGCAGTTCTTC
- TRBJ1-5 - TRBV3-1/TRBV3-2 CASSQDGTPGQPQHF TGTGCCAGCAGCCAAGACGGCACTCCGGGTCAGCCCCAGCATTTT
- TRBJ2-5 - TRBV4-1 CASSQVTGETQYF TGCGCCAGCAGCCAAGTGACGGGGGAGACCCAGTACTTC
- TRBJ2-2 TRBD2 TRBV28 CASSDTSGRAGELFF TGTGCCAGCAGTGACACTAGCGGGAGGGCCGGGGAGCTGTTTTTT
once TRBJ1-4 - TRBV9 CASSGHRQTNEKLFF TGTGCCAGCAGCGGCCACAGGCAAACTAATGAAAAACTGTTTTTT
- TRBJ1-2 - TRBV7-8 CASSLSGGGPYGYTF TGTGCCAGCAGCCTAAGCGGGGGGGGCCCCTATGGCTACACCTTC
- TRBJ2-7 TRBD1 TRBV30 CAWSADRVRDEQYF TGTGCCTGGAGTGCTGACAGGGTTCGGGACGAGCAGTACTTC
few TRBJ2-2 TRBD1 TRBV7-2 CASSLRLGQGANTGELFF TGTGCCAGCAGCTTAAGGCTTGGACAGGGCGCGAACACCGGGGAGCTGTTTTTT
once TRBJ1-1 - TRBV9 CASSGDGGLGTEAFF TGTGCCAGCAGCGGCGACGGGGGGTTGGGGACTGAAGCTTTCTTT
- TRBJ1-2 TRBD1 TRBV19 CASSIELQGATGYTF TGTGCCAGTAGTATAGAATTACAGGGGGCGACGGGCTACACCTTC
- TRBJ1-3 TRBD1 TRBV27 CASSFVGTGGRSSGNTIYF TGTGCCAGCAGTTTCGTTGGGACAGGGGGCCGCTCCTCTGGAAACACCATATATTTT
- TRBJ1-4 - TRBV28 CASRKGSSHEKLFF TGTGCCAGCAGGAAGGGATCTAGCCATGAAAAACTGTTTTTT
- TRBJ1-1 - TRBV6-5 CASREDTEAFF TGTGCCAGTAGGGAGGACACTGAAGCTTTCTTT
- TRBJ1-1 TRBD1 TRBV19 CASSTDRGLEAFF TGTGCCAGTAGTACGGACAGGGGGCTCGAAGCTTTCTTT
- TRBJ2-1 - TRBV29-1 CSVAGRAARNEQFF TGCAGCGTTGCTGGCAGGGCCGCCCGCAATGAGCAGTTCTTC
- TRBJ2-6 - TRBV18 CASSPFVSGANVLTF TGTGCCAGCTCACCATTCGTTTCTGGGGCCAACGTCCTGACTTTC
- TRBJ2-7 - TRBV7-9 CASSAKGSPYEQYF TGTGCCAGCAGTGCCAAAGGGAGCCCCTACGAGCAGTACTTC
- TRBJ2-1 - TRBV9 CASSVTTGFYNEQFF TGTGCCAGCAGCGTGACAACAGGGTTCTACAATGAGCAGTTCTTC
- TRBJ2-3 - TRBV7-9 CASSLAGLDTQYF TGTGCCAGCAGCTTAGCGGGCCTTGATACGCAGTATTTT
once TRBJ2-3 TRBD1 TRBV28 CASSTPPPGQVPQYF TGTGCCAGCAGTACCCCCCCTCCGGGACAGGTTCCGCAGTATTTT
- TRBJ2-7 - TRBV11-2 CASSPPPGAPEAYEQYF TGTGCCAGCAGTCCCCCCCCTGGCGCGCCAGAGGCTTACGAGCAGTACTTC
- TRBJ2-2 - TRBV5-1 CASSLDPGNTGELFF TGCGCCAGCAGCTTGGATCCAGGGAACACCGGGGAGCTGTTTTTT
- TRBJ2-1 - TRBV10-3 CAISESETAIYNEQFF TGTGCCATCAGTGAGTCTGAGACAGCAATCTACAATGAGCAGTTCTTC
- TRBJ2-5 - TRBV30 CAWSGRSEPYLNQETQYF TGTGCCTGGAGTGGTCGTTCTGAGCCTTACCTAAACCAAGAGACCCAGTACTTC
- TRBJ1-2 - TRBV10-1 CASSENKRYGYTF TGCGCCAGCAGTGAGAACAAACGCTATGGCTACACCTTC
- TRBJ2-3 TRBD2 TRBV6-5 CASSYKTGGADTQYF TGTGCCAGCAGTTACAAGACGGGAGGGGCAGATACGCAGTATTTT
- TRBJ1-5 - TRBV28 CASSLGGISNQPQHF TGTGCCAGCAGTTTGGGGGGAATTAGCAATCAGCCCCAGCATTTT